This T cell receptor (beta chain) emerged from a study of patients and donors after allogeneic stem cell transplantation. By share, this clonotype ranks as medium-sized. TCRdb analysed the RT-PCR reads with MiXCR anew, one entry per CDR3 protein. The sample consists of over a thousand distinct CDR3 sequences, 4.5% to 6.5% of them appearing once. Trimming shortened V by 4 bases and J by 0 bases, and 11 bases separated the two germline ends. The CDR3 length is 15 residues. Germline V lookup: CDR1 SGHVS, CDR2 FQNEAQ. The specimen was blood, either unsorted or a sorted T cell fraction (not recorded which). V usage is TRBV7-8 and J usage is TRBJ2-3; D gene uncertain. The source of this sequence is a human donor who was either an allogeneic HSCT recipient or a stem cell or donor lymphocyte infusion donor (not recorded which). It is not recorded whose cells these are; they may come from a transplant donor. CDR3 region: CASSYWDLSTDTQYF. DNA for the CDR3: TGTGCCAGCAGCTATTGGGATTTAAGCACAGATACGCAGTATTTT.